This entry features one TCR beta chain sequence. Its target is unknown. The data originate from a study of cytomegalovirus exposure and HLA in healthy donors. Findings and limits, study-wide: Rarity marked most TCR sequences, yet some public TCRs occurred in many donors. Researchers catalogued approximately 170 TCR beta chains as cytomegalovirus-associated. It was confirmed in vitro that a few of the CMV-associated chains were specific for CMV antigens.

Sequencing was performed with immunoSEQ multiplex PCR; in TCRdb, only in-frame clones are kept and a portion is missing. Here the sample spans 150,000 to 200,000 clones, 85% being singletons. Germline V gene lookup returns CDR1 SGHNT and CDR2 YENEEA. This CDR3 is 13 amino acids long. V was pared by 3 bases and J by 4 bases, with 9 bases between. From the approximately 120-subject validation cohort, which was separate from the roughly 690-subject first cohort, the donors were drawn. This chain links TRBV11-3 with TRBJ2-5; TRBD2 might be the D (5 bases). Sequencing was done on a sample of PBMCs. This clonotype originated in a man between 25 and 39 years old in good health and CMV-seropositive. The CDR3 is CASSLDSLETQYF. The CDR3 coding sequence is TGTGCCAGCAGCTTGGACTCTTTAGAGACCCAGTACTTC.